The 10 T cell receptor beta chains in this list originate from one sample, sequenced in a study of siplizumab effects on memory and regulatory T cells. Clones were read by immunoSEQ multiplex PCR, and TCRdb kept only the in-frame ones, dropping some. Counted here are about 110,000 clones, just over 90% occurring once; the ten biggest clones make up 0.65% to 0.9%. The sample comprised Tregs sorted from blood. The receptors come from a human donor in good health.

This chain uses TRBV6-5 with TRBJ2-7; D possibly uses TRBD1 or TRBD2 (5 bases each). The CDR3 spans 14 residues. Trimming pared 4 bases from V and 6 bases from J, leaving 16 bases between. The germline CDR1 and CDR2 sequences are MNHEY and SVGAGI. This CDR3 reads CASSFVGESGEQYF. The CDR3 DNA sequence: TGTGCCAGCAGTTTCGTGGGGGAATCGGGCGAGCAGTACTTC.

The chain is built from TRBV18 and TRBJ2-7, with 9 nucleotides matching TRBD1. V lost 2 bases, J lost 6 bases, and 11 bases stayed unmatched. Per the germline V gene, CDR1 is KGHSH and CDR2 is LQKENI. The CDR3 length is 16 residues. The CDR3 sequence is CASSPKMGQGASEQYF. The DNA for the CDR3 is TGTGCCAGCTCACCAAAAATGGGACAGGGTGCATCCGAGCAGTACTTC.

This sequence joins TRBV7-8 and TRBJ1-2; TRBD1 is a possible D gene (6 bases). Between the trimmed V and J ends, which lost 5 bases and 8 bases, there was a span of 24 bases. This CDR3 has 16 amino acids. The germline V gene has CDR1 SGHVS and CDR2 FQNEAQ. CDR3 in amino acids: CASSRGVGAESSGYTF. CDR3 sequence (DNA): TGTGCCAGCAGCCGAGGGGTGGGGGCGGAGAGCTCGGGCTACACCTTC.

This rearrangement joins TRBV7-9 to TRBJ1-2; TRBD1 might be the D (6 bases). This CDR3 spans 15 amino acids. Germline V gene sequence: CDR1 SEHNR, CDR2 FQNEAQ (reference sequence). V lost 3 bases, J lost 5 bases, and 16 bases lay in between. CDR3 residues: CASSFPSQGRYGYTF. The CDR3 coding sequence is TGTGCCAGCAGCTTTCCCTCACAGGGAAGGTATGGCTACACCTTC.

This chain links TRBV4-1 with TRBJ2-7; the D is unclear. Trimming left V 0 bases short and J 2 bases short, with 11 bases between. CDR3 length: 15 residues. Germline lookup yields CDR1 MGHRA and CDR2 YSYEKL. The CDR3 DNA is TGCGCCAGCAGCCAAGATTTGGGCATCCCCTACGAGCAGTACTTC. Its protein product is CASSQDLGIPYEQYF.

The chain uses TRBV4-2 and TRBJ1-2; D may be TRBD1 (5 bases). CDR1 and CDR2 (germline): LGHNA, YNFKEQ. V was clipped by 1 base and J by 2 bases, with 11 bases between them. This CDR3 is built from 15 residues. The CDR3 spells CASSQVLGPNYGYTF. Written as DNA, the CDR3 is TGTGCCAGCAGCCAAGTCTTGGGGCCCAACTATGGCTACACCTTC.

J is TRBJ2-1 and V is TRBV5-1, with D perhaps TRBD2 (6 bases). Germline values: CDR1 SGHRS, CDR2 YFSETQ. V was shortened by 2 bases and J by 2 bases, with 8 bases between the two germline ends. This CDR3 comprises 14 residues. DNA for the CDR3: TGCGCCAGCAGCTTAAGCGGGCCCTACAATGAGCAGTTCTTC. Translation gives CASSLSGPYNEQFF.

J is TRBJ2-1 and V is TRBV5-6, with 7 bases matching TRBD1. CDR1 SGHDT and CDR2 YYEEEE come from the germline V gene. CDR3 length equals 15 residues. Losses at the gene ends were 0 bases for V and 4 bases for J; bases not matched to a gene: 4. For the CDR3, the DNA is TGTGCCAGCAGCTTGGGAGGGGGCTCTTACAATGAGCAGTTCTTC. It encodes CASSLGGGSYNEQFF.

The genes are TRBV18 and TRBJ2-5; a weak D match, TRBD2 (5 bases). CDR1 and CDR2 (germline): KGHSH, LQKENI. The CDR3 runs 13 residues. Trimming pared 4 bases from V and 4 bases from J, leaving 10 bases between. CDR3 coding DNA: TGTGCCAGCTCACAGGGAGACGGAGAGACCCAGTACTTC. Its translation: CASSQGDGETQYF.

This clone was picked up one time. The J gene is TRBJ1-3, the V gene TRBV6-5; D may be TRBD1 (6 bases). Per germline, CDR1 MNHEY and CDR2 SVGAGI. The length of the CDR3 is 16 residues. V was clipped by 1 base and J by 2 bases, with 12 bases between them. CDR3 coding DNA: TGTGCCAGCAGTTACTACGGCGGGGGCCCTGGAAACACCATATATTTT. Translating gives CASSYYGGGPGNTIYF.